The T cell receptor (beta chain) under discussion was sequenced for a study of cytomegalovirus exposure and HLA in healthy donors. CDR3 size: 13 residues. V was cut by 2 bases and J by 4 bases, with 9 bases left in between. Germline V lookup: CDR1 SGDLS, CDR2 YYNGEE. This clone was detected only once. The PCR ran on 60 Vbeta and 13 Jbeta primers. Data came from immunoSEQ multiplex PCR; TCRdb stores just in-frame clones and leaves some out. Counted here are 65,000 to 85,000 clones, around 70% occurring once; the ten biggest clones make up around 15%. The chain carries TRBV9 and TRBJ1-2; D is unclear. Sequencing used PBMCs. This receptor was obtained from a male donor in good health and CMV-seropositive. CDR3 amino acids: CASSVADFYGYTF. For the CDR3, the DNA is TGTGCCAGCAGCGTGGCGGACTTCTATGGCTACACCTTC.